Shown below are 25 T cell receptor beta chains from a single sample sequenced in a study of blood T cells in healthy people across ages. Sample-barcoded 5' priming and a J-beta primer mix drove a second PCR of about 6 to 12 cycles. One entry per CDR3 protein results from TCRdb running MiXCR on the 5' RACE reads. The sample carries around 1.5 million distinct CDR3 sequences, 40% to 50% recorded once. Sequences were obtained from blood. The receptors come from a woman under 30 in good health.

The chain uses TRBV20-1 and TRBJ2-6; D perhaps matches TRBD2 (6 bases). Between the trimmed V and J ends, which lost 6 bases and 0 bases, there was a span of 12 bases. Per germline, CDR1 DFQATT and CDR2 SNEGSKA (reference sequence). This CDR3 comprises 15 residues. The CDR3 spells CSAPSALSGANVLTF. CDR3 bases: TGCAGTGCACCTAGCGCGCTCTCTGGGGCCAACGTCCTGACTTTC.

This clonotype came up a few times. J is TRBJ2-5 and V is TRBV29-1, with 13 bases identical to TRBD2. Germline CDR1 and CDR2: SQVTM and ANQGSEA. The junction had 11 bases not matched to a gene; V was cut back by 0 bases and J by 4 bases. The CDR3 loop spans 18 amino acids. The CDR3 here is CSVEDRRLAGGGRETQYF. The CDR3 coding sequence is TGCAGCGTTGAAGATCGAAGACTAGCGGGAGGAGGACGAGAGACCCAGTACTTC. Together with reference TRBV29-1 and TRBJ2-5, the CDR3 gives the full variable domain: SAVISQKPSRDICQRGTSLTIQCQVDSQVTMMFWYRQQPGQSLTLIATANQGSEATYESGFVIDKFPISRPNLTFSTLTVSNMSPEDSSIYLCSVEDRRLAGGGRETQYFGPGTRLLVL.

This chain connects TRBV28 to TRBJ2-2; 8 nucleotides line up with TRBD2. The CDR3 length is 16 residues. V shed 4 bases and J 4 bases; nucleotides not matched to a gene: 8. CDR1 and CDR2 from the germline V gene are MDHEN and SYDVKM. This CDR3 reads CASSSRGSGVTGELFF. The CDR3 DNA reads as TGTGCCAGCAGTTCCCGGGGTAGCGGGGTCACCGGGGAGCTGTTTTTT.

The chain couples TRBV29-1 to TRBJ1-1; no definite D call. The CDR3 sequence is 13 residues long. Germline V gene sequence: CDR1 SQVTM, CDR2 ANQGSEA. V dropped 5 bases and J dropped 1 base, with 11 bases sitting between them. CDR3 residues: CSVHPGSNTEAFF. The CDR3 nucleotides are TGCAGCGTTCACCCAGGTTCGAACACTGAAGCTTTCTTT.

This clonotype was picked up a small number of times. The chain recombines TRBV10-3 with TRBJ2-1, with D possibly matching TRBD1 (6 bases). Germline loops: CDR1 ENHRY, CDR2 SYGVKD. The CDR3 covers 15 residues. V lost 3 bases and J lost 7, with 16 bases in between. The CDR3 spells CAISDEQGTRNEQFF. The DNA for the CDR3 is TGTGCCATCAGTGACGAACAGGGAACTAGGAATGAGCAGTTCTTC.

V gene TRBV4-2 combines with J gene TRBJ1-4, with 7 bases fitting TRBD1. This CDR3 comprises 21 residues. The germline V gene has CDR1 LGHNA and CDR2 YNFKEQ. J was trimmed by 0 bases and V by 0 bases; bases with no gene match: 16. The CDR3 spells CASSQEVLVPGGSATNEKLFF. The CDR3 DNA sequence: TGTGCCAGCAGCCAAGAGGTCTTGGTGCCAGGGGGTAGCGCAACTAATGAAAAACTGTTTTTT.

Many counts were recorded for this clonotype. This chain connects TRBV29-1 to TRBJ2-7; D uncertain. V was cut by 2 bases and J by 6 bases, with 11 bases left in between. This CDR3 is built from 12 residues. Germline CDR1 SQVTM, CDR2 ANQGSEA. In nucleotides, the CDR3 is TGCAGCGTTGAATCCGTGTACTTCGAGCAGTACTTC. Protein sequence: CSVESVYFEQYF.

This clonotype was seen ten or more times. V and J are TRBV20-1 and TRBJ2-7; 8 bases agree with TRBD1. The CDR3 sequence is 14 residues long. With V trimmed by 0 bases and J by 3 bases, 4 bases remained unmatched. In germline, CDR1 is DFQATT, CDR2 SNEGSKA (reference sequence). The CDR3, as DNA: TGCAGTGCTAGAGAGGGACAGGCCTACTACGAGCAGTACTTC. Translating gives CSAREGQAYYEQYF.

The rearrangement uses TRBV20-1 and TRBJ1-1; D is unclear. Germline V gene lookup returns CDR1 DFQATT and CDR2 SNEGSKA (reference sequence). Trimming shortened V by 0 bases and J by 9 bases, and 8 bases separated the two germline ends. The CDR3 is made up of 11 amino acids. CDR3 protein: CSARETAKAFF. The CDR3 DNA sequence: TGCAGTGCTAGAGAAACAGCCAAAGCTTTCTTT.

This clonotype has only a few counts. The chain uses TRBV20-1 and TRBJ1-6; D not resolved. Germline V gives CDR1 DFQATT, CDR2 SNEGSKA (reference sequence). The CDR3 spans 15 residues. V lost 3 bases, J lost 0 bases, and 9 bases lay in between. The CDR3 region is CSASKMSSYNSPLHF. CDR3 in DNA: TGCAGTGCTAGTAAAATGAGCTCCTATAATTCACCCCTCCACTTT.

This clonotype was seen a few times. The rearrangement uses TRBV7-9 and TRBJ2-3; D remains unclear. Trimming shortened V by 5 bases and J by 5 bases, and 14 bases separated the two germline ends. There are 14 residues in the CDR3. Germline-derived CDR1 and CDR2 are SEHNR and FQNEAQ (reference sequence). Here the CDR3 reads CASSLGYGEDTQYF. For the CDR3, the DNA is TGTGCCAGCAGCCTAGGTTACGGTGAAGATACGCAGTATTTT.

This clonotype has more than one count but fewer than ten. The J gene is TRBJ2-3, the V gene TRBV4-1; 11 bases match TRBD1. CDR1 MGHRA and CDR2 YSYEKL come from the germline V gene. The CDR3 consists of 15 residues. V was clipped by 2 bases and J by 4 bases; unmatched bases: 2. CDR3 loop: CASSQPGQGADTQYF. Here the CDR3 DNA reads TGCGCCAGCAGCCAACCGGGACAGGGGGCAGATACGCAGTATTTT.

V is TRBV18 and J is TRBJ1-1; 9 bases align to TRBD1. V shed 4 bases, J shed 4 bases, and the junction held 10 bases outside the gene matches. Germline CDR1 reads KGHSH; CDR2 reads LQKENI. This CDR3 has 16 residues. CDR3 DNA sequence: TGTGCCAGCTCACTGGGGACAGGGAGTTGGGTCACTGAAGCTTTCTTT. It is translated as CASSLGTGSWVTEAFF.

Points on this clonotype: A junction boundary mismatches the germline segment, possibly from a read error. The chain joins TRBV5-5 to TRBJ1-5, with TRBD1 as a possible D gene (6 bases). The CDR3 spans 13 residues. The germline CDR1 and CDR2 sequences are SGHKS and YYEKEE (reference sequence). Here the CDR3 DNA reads TGTGTCAGCAGCTTGGACAGTGATCAGCCCCAGCATTTT. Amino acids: CVSSLDSDQPQHF. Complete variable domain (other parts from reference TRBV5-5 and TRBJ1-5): DAGVTQSPTHLIKTRGQQVTLRCSPISGHKSVSWYQQVLGQGPQFIFQYYEKEERGRGNFPDRFSARQFPNYSSELNVNALLLGDSALYLCVSSLDSDQPQHFGDGTRLSIL.

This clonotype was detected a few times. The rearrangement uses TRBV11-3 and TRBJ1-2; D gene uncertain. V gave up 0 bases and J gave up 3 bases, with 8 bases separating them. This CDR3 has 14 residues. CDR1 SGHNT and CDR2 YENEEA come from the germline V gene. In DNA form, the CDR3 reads TGTGCCAGCAGCTTAGATCTCGGGTACTATGGCTACACCTTC. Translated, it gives CASSLDLGYYGYTF.

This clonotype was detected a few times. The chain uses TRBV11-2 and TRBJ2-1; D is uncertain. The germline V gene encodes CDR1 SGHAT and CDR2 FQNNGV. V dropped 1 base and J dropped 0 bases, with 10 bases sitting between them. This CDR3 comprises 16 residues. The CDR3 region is CASSLGGTPSYNEQFF. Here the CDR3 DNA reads TGTGCCAGCAGCTTAGGCGGCACTCCCTCCTACAATGAGCAGTTCTTC.

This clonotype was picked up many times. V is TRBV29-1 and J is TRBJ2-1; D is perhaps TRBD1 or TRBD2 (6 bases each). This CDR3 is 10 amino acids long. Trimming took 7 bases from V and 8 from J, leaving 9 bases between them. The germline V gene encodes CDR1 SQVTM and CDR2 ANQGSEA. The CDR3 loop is CSAGEDEQFF. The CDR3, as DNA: TGCAGCGCAGGGGAGGATGAGCAGTTCTTC.

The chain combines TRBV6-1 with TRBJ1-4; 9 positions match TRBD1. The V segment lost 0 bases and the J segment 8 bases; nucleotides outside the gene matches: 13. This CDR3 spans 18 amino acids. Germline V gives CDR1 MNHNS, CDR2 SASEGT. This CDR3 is CASSEALQGWDRAEKLFF. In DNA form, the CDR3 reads TGTGCCAGCAGTGAAGCGCTTCAGGGTTGGGACAGGGCCGAAAAACTGTTTTTT.

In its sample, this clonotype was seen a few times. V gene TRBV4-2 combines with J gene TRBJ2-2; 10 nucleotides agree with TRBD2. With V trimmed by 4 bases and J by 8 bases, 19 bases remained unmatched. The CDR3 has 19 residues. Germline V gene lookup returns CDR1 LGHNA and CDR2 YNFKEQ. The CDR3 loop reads CASSLQMGLAGGLSGELFF. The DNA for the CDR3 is TGTGCCAGCAGCCTCCAAATGGGTTTAGCGGGGGGCCTCTCAGGGGAGCTGTTTTTT.

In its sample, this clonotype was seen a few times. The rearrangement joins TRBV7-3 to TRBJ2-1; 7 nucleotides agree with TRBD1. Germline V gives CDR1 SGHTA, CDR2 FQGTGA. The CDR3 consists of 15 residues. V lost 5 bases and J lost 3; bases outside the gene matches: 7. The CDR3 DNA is TGTGCCAGCAGCCAGGGACAGATTCTCTACAATGAGCAGTTCTTC. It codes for CASSQGQILYNEQFF.

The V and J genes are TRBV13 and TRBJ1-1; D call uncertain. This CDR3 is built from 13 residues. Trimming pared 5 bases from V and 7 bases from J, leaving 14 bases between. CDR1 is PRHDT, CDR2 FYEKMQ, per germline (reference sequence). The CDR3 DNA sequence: TGTGCCAGCAGCCAAAACCGGGCTGGTGAAGCTTTCTTT. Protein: CASSQNRAGEAFF.

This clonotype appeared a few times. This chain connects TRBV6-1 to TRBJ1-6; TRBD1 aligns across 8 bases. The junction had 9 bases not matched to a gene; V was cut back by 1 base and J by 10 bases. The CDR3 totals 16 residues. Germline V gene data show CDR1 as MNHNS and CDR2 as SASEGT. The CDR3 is CASSEDYGTGRSPLHF. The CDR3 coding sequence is TGTGCCAGCAGTGAAGATTACGGGACAGGTCGATCACCCCTCCACTTT.

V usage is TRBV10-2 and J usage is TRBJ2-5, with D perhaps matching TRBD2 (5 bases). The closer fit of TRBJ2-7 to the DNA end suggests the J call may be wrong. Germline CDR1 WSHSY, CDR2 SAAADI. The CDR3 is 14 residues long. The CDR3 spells CATLRLGLNYEQYF. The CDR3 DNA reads TGCGCCACCCTTCGGCTCGGACTTAACTACGAGCAGTACTTC.

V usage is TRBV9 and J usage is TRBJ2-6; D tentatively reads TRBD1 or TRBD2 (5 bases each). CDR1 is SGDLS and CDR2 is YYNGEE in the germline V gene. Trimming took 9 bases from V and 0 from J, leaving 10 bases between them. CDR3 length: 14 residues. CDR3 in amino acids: CAKGRSSGANVLTF. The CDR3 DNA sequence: TGTGCCAAGGGACGGAGCTCTGGGGCCAACGTCCTGACTTTC. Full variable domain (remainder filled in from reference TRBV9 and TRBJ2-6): DSGVTQTPKHLITATGQRVTLRCSPRSGDLSVYWYQQSLDQGLQFLIQYYNGEERAKGNILERFSAQQFPDLHSELNLSSLELGDSALYFCAKGRSSGANVLTFGAGSRLTVL.

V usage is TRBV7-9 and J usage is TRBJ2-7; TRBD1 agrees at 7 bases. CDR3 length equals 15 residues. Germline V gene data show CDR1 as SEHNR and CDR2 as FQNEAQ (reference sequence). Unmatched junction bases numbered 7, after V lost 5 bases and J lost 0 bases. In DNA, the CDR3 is TGTGCCAGCAGCGGCCTAGGGACAGCCTCCTACGAGCAGTACTTC. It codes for CASSGLGTASYEQYF.